This TCR beta chain emerged from a study of T cell responses to AZD1222 COVID-19 vaccine. CDR1 is ENHRY and CDR2 is SYGVKD in the germline V gene. The CDR3 contains 13 residues. Trimming stripped 8 bases from V and 1 base from J, with 9 bases between. TCRdb's table, derived via immunoSEQ multiplex PCR, lists solely in-frame clones and lacks some. This table holds more than 140,000 clones, 90% to 95% found once. As for this clone: Its antigen is still unknown.

Study observations and caveats: Researchers took repertoire samples only after the peak T cell response had come. Only a handful of individuals given AZD1222 were seropositive at baseline.

The receptor's source is an adult in good health. Sequenced here: peripheral blood, sampled on day 0 of MenACWY control vaccination. The chain uses TRBV10-3 and TRBJ1-5; D unclear. The CDR3 sequence is CAIGVRSNQPQHF. The CDR3 bases are TGTGCCATCGGGGTCCGGAGCAATCAGCCCCAGCATTTT.